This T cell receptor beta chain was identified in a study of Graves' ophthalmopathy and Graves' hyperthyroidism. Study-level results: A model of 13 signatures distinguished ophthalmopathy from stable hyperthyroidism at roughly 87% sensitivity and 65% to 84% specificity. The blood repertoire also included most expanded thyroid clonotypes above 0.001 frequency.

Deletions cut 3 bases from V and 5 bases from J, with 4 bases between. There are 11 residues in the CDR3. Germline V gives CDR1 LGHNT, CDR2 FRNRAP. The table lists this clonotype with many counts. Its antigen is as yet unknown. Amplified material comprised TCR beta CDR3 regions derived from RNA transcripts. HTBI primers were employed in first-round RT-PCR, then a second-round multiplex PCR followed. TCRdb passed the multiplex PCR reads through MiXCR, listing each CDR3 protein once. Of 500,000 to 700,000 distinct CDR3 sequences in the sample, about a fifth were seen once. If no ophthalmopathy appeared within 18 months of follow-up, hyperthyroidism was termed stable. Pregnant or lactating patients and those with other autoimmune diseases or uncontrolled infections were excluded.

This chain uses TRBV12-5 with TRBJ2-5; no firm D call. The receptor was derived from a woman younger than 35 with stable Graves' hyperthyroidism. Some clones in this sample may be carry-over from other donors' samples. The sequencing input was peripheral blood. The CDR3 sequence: CASGLTETQYF. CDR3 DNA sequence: TGTGCTAGTGGTTTAACGGAGACCCAGTACTTC.